This entry describes one T cell receptor (beta chain). The antigen remains undetermined. V was trimmed by 1 base and J by 6 bases, leaving 7 bases between them. Germline-derived CDR1 and CDR2 are MNHNS and SASEGT. This CDR3 spans 13 amino acids. Assay: immunoSEQ multiplex PCR; the TCRdb copy retains only in-frame clones and omits some. This table holds about 360,000 clones, just over 85% found once. This sample is part of a study of cytomegalovirus exposure and HLA in healthy donors. Overall study context: In a later analysis, it was reported that the roughly 130 validation repertoires had been produced on the same platform as the 500 to 850 repertoires belonging to the first cohort. General study findings and limits: Reportedly, diagnosis of cytomegalovirus status by the classifier showed high specificity and sensitivity. The authors listed 150 to 200 TCR beta chains as cytomegalovirus-associated. A later analysis found first-cohort TCR clusters tended to co-occur in the 130 or so validation repertoires.

The receptor was isolated from a woman between 18 and 29 years old in good health and CMV-seronegative. This chain links TRBV6-1 with TRBJ1-5; D gene uncertain. Source material: PBMCs. The CDR3 is CASSEERTQPQHF. As DNA, the CDR3 is TGTGCCAGCAGTGAAGAGAGAACTCAGCCCCAGCATTTT.